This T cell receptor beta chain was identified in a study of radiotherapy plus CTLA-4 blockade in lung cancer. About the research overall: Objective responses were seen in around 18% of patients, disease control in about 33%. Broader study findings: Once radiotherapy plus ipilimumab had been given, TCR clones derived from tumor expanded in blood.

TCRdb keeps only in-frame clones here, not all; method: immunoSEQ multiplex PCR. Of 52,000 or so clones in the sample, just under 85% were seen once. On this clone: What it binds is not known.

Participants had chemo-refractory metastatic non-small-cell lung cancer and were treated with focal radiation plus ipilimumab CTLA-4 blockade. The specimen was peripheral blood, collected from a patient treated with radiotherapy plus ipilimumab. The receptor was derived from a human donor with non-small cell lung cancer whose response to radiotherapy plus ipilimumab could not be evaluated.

The CDR3 is CASSPDGGNSGVPLHF. Here the CDR3 DNA reads TGCGCCAGCAGCCCGGACGGGGGGAATTCAGGGGTCCCCCTCCACTTT. The rearrangement uses TRBV5-1 and TRBJ1-6; TRBD1 is a possible D gene (6 bases). The V gene lost 4 bases and the J gene lost 13 bases, with 24 bases spanning the gap. The CDR3 contains 16 residues. Germline CDR1 reads SGHRS; CDR2 reads YFSETQ.